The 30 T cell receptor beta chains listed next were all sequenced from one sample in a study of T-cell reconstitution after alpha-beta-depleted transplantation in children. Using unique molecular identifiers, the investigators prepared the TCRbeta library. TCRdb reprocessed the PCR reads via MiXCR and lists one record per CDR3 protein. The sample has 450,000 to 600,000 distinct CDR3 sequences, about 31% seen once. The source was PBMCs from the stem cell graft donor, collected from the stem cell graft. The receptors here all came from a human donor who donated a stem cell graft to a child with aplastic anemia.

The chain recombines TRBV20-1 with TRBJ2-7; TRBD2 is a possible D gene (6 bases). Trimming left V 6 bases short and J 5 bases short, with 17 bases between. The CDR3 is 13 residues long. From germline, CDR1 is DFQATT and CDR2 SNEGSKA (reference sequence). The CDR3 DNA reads TGCAGTGCGATGGCTAGCGAGAACCACGAGCAGTACTTC. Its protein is CSAMASENHEQYF.

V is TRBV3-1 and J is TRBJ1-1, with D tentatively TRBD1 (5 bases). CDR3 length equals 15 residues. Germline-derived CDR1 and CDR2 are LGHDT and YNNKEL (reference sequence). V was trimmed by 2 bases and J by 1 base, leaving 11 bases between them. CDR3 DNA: TGTGCCAGCAGCCAACGGGGGGAAGCGAACACTGAAGCTTTCTTT. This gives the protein CASSQRGEANTEAFF.

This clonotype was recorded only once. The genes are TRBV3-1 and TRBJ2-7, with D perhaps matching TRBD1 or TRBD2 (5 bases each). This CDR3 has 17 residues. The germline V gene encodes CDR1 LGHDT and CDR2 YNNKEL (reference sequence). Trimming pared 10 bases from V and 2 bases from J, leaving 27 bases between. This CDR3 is CATCQVSDGGLTYEQYV. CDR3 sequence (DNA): TGTGCCACCTGCCAAGTGTCCGATGGGGGTCTCACCTACGAGCAGTACGTC.

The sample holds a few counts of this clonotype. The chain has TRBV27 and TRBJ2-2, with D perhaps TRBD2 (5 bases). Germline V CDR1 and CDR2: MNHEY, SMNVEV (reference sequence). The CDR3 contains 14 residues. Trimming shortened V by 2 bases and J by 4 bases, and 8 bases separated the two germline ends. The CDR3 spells CASSLGLLTGELFF. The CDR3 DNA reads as TGTGCCAGCAGTTTAGGACTCCTCACCGGGGAGCTGTTTTTT.

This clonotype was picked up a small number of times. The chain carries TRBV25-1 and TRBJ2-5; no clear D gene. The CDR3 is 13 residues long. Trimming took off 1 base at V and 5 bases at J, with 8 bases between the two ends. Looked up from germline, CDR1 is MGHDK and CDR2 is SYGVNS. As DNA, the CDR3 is TGTGCCAGCAGTGAATTAGTAGCCGAGACCCAGTACTTC. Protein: CASSELVAETQYF.

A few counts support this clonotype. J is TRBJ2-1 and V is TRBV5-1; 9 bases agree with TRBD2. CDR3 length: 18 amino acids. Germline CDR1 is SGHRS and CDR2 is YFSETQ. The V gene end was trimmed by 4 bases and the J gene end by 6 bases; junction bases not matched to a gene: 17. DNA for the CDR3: TGCGCCAGCAGCCCGACCCCTTTAGCGGGAGTATCAAGCAATGAGCAGTTCTTC. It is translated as CASSPTPLAGVSSNEQFF.

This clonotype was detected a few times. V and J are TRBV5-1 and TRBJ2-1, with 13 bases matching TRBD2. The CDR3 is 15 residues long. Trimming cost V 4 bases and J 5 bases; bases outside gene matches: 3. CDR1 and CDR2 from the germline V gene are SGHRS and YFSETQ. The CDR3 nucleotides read TGCGCCAGCAGCACTGGACTAGCGGGAGACAATGAGCAGTTCTTC. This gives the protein CASSTGLAGDNEQFF.

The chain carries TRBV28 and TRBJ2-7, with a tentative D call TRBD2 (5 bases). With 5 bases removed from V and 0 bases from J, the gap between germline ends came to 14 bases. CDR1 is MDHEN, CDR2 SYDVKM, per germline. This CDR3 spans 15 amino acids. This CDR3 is CASSGMRGSSYEQYF. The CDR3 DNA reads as TGTGCCAGCAGTGGGATGAGAGGGAGCTCCTACGAGCAGTACTTC.

This CDR3 reads CASSFTLNTGELFF. Written as DNA, the CDR3 is TGTGCCAGCAGTTTTACACTGAACACCGGGGAGCTGTTTTTT. The V gene is TRBV12-3 or TRBV12-4, the J gene TRBJ2-2; D remains ambiguous. V lost 3 bases and J lost 1, with 6 bases in between. The CDR3 consists of 14 residues.

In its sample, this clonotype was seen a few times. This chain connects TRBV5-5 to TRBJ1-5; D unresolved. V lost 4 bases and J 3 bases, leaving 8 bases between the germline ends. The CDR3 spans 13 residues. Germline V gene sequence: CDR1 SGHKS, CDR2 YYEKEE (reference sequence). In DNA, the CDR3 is TGTGCCAGCAGCCTGATCACCAATCAGCCCCAGCATTTT. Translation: CASSLITNQPQHF.

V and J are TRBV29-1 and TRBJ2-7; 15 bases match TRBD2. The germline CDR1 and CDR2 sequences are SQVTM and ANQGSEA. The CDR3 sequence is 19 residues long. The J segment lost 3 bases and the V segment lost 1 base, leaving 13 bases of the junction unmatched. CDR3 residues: CSVEGSHRTSGREGYEQYV. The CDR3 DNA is TGCAGCGTTGAAGGTTCACATAGGACTAGCGGGAGGGAGGGCTACGAGCAGTACGTC.

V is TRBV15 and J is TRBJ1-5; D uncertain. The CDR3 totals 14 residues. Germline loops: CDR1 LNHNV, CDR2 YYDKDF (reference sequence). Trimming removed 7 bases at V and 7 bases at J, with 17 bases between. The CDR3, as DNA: TGTGCCACCATGTCCGGTGGGCAGACCCAGCCCCAGCATTTT. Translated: CATMSGGQTQPQHF.

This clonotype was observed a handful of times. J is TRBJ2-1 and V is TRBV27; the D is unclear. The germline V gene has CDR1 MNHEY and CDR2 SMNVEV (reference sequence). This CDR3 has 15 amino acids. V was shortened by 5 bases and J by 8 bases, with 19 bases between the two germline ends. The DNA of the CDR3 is TGTGCCAGCAGTCCAAGATCGATACCTGATGATGAGCAGTTCTTC. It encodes CASSPRSIPDDEQFF.

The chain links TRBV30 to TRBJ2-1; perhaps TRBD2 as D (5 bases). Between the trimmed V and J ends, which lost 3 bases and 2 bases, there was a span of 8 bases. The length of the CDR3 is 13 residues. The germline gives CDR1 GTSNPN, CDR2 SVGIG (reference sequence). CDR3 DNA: TGTGCCTGGAGGAGGGAACCCTACAATGAGCAGTTCTTC. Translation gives CAWRREPYNEQFF.

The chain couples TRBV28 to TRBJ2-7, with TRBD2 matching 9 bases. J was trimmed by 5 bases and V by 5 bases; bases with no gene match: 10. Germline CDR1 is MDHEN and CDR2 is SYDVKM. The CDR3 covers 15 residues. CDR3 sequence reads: CASSPPVAGANEQYF. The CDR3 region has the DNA TGTGCCAGCAGTCCCCCAGTAGCGGGAGCGAACGAGCAGTACTTC.

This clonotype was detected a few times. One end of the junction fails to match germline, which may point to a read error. The CDR3 spells CASKDDYTGELFF. CDR3 DNA sequence: TGTGCAAGCAAGGACGACTACACCGGGGAGCTGTTTTTT. The rearrangement links TRBV2 to TRBJ2-2; no firm D call. This CDR3 spans 13 amino acids. Germline V gene data show CDR1 as SNHLY and CDR2 as FYNNEI.

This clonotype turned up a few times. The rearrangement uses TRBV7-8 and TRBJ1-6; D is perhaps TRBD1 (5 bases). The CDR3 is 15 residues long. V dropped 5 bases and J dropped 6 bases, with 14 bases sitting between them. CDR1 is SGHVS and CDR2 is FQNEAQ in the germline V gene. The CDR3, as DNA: TGTGCCAGCAGCCGCCCGGGGGAGGTTAATTCACCCCTCCACTTT. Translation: CASSRPGEVNSPLHF.

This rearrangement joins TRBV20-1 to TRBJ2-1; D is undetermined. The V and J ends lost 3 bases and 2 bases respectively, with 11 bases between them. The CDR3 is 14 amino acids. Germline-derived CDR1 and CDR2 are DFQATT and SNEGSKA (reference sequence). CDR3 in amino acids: CSARVADTYNEQFF. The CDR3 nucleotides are TGCAGTGCTAGGGTAGCAGATACCTACAATGAGCAGTTCTTC.

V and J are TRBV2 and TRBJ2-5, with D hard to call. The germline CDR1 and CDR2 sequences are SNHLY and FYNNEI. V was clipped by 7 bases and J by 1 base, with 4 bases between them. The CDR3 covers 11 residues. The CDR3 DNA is TGTGCCAGCACTCTCCAAGAGACCCAGTACTTC. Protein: CASTLQETQYF. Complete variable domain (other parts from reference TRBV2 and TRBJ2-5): EPEVTQTPSHQVTQMGQEVILRCVPISNHLYFYWYRQILGQKVEFLVSFYNNEISEKSEIFDDQFSVERPDGSNFTLKIRSTKLEDSAMYFCASTLQETQYFGPGTRLLVL.

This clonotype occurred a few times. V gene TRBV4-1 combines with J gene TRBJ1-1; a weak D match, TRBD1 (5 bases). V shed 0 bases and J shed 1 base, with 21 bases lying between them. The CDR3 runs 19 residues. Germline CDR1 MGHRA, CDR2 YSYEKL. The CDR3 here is CASSQDWLGPGLTNTEAFF. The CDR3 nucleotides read TGCGCCAGCAGCCAAGATTGGCTGGGGCCAGGCTTGACGAACACTGAAGCTTTCTTT.

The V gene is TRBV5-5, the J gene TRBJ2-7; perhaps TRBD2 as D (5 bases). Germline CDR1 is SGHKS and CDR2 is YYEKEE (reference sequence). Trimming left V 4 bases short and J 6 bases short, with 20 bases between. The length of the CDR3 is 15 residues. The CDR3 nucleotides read TGTGCCAGCAGCCTGGTCGTGGGTGCGGCGGGCGAGCAGTACTTC. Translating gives CASSLVVGAAGEQYF. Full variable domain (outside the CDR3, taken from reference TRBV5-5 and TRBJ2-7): DAGVTQSPTHLIKTRGQQVTLRCSPISGHKSVSWYQQVLGQGPQFIFQYYEKEERGRGNFPDRFSARQFPNYSSELNVNALLLGDSALYLCASSLVVGAAGEQYFGPGTRLTVT.

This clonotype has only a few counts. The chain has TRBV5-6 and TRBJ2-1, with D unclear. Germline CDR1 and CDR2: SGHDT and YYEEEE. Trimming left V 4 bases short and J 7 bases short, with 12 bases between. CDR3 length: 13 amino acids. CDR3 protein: CASSEGLENEQFF. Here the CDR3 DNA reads TGTGCCAGCAGCGAAGGATTAGAGAATGAGCAGTTCTTC.

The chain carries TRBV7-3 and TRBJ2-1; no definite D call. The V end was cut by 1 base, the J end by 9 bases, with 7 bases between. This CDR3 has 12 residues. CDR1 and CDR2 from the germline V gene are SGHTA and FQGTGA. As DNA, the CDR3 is TGTGCCAGCAGCTTAATGGGCGGTGAGCAGTTCTTC. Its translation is CASSLMGGEQFF.

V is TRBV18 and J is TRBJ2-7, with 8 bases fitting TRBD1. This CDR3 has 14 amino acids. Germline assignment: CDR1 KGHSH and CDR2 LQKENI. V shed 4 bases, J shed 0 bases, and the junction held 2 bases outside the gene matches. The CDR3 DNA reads TGTGCCAGCTCACAGGGACAGGACTCCTACGAGCAGTACTTC. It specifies CASSQGQDSYEQYF.

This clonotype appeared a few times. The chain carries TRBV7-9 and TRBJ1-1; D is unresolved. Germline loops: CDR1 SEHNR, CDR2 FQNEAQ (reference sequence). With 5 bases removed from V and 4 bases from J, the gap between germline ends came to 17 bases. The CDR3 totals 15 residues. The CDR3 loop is CASSPRTKMRTEAFF. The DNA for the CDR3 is TGTGCCAGCAGCCCTCGGACTAAGATGCGCACTGAAGCTTTCTTT.

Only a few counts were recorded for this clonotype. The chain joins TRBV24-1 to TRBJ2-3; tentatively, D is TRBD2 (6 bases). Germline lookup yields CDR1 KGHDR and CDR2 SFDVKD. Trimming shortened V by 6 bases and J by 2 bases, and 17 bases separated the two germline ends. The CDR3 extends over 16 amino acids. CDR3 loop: CATSPPGDLYTDTQYF. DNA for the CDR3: TGTGCCACCAGTCCTCCGGGGGACCTATACACAGATACGCAGTATTTT.

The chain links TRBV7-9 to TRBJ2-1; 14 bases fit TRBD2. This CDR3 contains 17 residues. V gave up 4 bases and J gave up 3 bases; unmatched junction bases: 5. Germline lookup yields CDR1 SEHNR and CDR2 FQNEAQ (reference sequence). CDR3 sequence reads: CASSSGTSGSYYNEQFF. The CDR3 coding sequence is TGTGCCAGCAGCTCCGGGACTAGCGGGAGTTACTACAATGAGCAGTTCTTC. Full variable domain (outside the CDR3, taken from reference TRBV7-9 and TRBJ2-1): DTGVSQNPRHKITKRGQNVTFRCDPISEHNRLYWYRQTLGQGPEFLTYFQNEAQLEKSRLLSDRFSAERPKGSFSTLEIQRTEQGDSAMYLCASSSGTSGSYYNEQFFGPGTRLTVL.

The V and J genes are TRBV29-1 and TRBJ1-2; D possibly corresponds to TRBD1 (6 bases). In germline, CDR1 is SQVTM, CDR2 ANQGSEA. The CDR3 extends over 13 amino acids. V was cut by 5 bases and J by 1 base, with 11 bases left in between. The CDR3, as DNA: TGCAGCGTTACGGAACAGGGTAACTATGGCTACACCTTC. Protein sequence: CSVTEQGNYGYTF. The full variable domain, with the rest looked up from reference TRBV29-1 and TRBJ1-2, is SAVISQKPSRDICQRGTSLTIQCQVDSQVTMMFWYRQQPGQSLTLIATANQGSEATYESGFVIDKFPISRPNLTFSTLTVSNMSPEDSSIYLCSVTEQGNYGYTFGSGTRLTVV.

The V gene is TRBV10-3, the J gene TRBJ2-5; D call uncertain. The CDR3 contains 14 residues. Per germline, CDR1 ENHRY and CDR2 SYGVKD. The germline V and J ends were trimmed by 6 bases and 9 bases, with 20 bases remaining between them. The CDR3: CAIRAPDRALAQYF. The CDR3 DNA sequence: TGTGCCATCAGGGCCCCGGACCGGGCTCTTGCCCAGTACTTC.

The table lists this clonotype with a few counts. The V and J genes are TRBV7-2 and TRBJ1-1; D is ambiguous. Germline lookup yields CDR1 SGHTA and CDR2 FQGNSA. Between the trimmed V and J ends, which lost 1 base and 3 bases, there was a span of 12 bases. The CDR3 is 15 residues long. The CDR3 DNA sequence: TGTGCCAGCAGCTTAGTCTGGCAGCGAGACACTGAAGCTTTCTTT. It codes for CASSLVWQRDTEAFF.